The sequence of this T cell receptor beta chain was determined in a study of shared clonotypes between healthy human individuals. With respect to this clone: Its antigen is unidentified.

Trimming left V 2 bases short and J 6 bases short, with 19 bases between. CDR1 is MNHNS and CDR2 is SASEGT in the germline V gene. The CDR3 loop spans 16 amino acids. Data came from immunoSEQ multiplex PCR; TCRdb stores just in-frame clones and leaves some out. The data hold some 2,500,000 clones, with around 90% observed a single time. Study observations and caveats: Sequencing of the sorted subsets was shown by rarefaction to be incomplete despite large depth. Among donors, the sharing of clonotypes was expected to be influenced by sequencing depth.

The sequenced material came from naive CD4+ T cells from PBMCs. Indicated subset: CD45RA+ positively selected. The J gene is TRBJ1-2, the V gene TRBV6-1; perhaps TRBD1 as D (6 bases). The TCR was taken from a man between 18 and 29 years old in good health. Some clones in this sample may be carry-over from other donors' samples. CDR3 loop: CASSESFLQGVNGYTF. As DNA, the CDR3 is TGTGCCAGCAGTGAATCATTTTTACAGGGTGTAAATGGCTACACCTTC.